This T cell receptor (beta chain) originates from a study of T cell changes during pregnancy in multiple sclerosis. Generated by immunoSEQ multiplex PCR, the TCRdb table keeps only in-frame clones and is missing some. This table has fewer than 50,000 clones, about 92% appearing once. The table lists this clone with a few counts. V lost 6 bases to trimming and J lost 8 bases, with 13 bases between them. The CDR3 is made up of 12 amino acids. Germline V CDR1 and CDR2: LGHNT, FRNRAP. The V and J genes are TRBV12-5 and TRBJ1-2, with D possibly matching TRBD1 (5 bases). The starting material was CD4+ T cells from peripheral blood mononuclear cells, obtained in the third trimester of pregnancy. The clonotype comes from a female donor with multiple sclerosis, enrolled in a pregnancy study. The CDR3 DNA reads as TGTGCTAGTGGAGCAGGGAAGGAAGGCTACACCTTC. Residues: CASGAGKEGYTF.